Below, one T cell receptor beta chain is given with its context. The entry originates in a study of blood T cell repertoires in COVID-19. Study-wide context: Researchers got acute and convalescent COVID-19 samples from the United States, Italy and Spain. From T cells, B-cell-depleted T cells, or PBMCs came the material, which was cDNA or gDNA.

V lost 4 bases and J 3 bases, leaving 11 bases between the germline ends. CDR3 size: 14 residues. From germline, CDR1 is SGHTS and CDR2 YDEGEE. The authors' processing: Using reference gene primer amplification, nucleated cell counts were estimated. Clones were read by immunoSEQ multiplex PCR, and TCRdb kept only the in-frame ones, dropping some. Clonal size and the V and J genes are those of that table, whereas D and trimming came from the DNA. The sample includes 31,000 or so clones, approximately 89% of them seen just once. V is TRBV5-8 and J is TRBJ1-3; a possible D gene is TRBD1 (6 bases). The clonotype originates from a human donor in a cohort sampled during active COVID-19. The sample comprised peripheral blood. CDR3 nucleotide sequence: TGTGCCAGCAGCCGTGGGACATTTGGAAACACCATATATTTT. This encodes CASSRGTFGNTIYF.